The clone carrying this TCR beta chain has a single count. This CDR3 has 15 amino acids. CDR1 is MNHEY, CDR2 SVGAGI, per germline. The V end was cut by 3 bases, the J end by 5 bases, with 16 bases between. This record comes from a study of blood T cell repertoires in COVID-19. At the level of the study: In each case, the material was cDNA or gDNA derived from T cells, B-cell-depleted T cells, or PBMCs.

TCRdb keeps only in-frame clones here, not all; method: immunoSEQ multiplex PCR. In the table there are 350,000 to 400,000 clones, roughly 86% of which are singletons. The clonotype originates from a man aged 35 to 55 in a cohort exposed to, infected with or recovered from COVID-19 (not recorded which). Source material: PBMCs or T cells enriched from blood (not recorded which). The V gene is TRBV6-5, the J gene TRBJ2-5; D might be TRBD2 (6 bases). CDR3 coding DNA: TGTGCCAGCAGTTATATAGCGGCGATGAGGGAGACCCAGTACTTC. Protein: CASSYIAAMRETQYF.